A single sample gave rise to the 12 T cell receptor beta chains below, sequenced in a study of immune evolution from preneoplasia to lung adenocarcinoma. Method: immunoSEQ multiplex PCR; TCRdb's copy keeps in-frame clones and lacks some. The sample lists some 6,300 clones; about three quarters were seen once. Sequencing used FFPE invasive lung adenocarcinoma tissue. Source of these receptors: a person in their fifties or sixties with lung adenocarcinoma.

The gene calls are TRBV18 and TRBJ2-7, with 8 nucleotides matching TRBD1. In germline, CDR1 is KGHSH, CDR2 LQKENI. This CDR3 is built from 16 residues. With 2 bases clipped from V and 2 bases from J, the junction kept 8 bases outside the gene matches. The CDR3 bases are TGTGCCAGCTCACCAAGAGGACAGGGTTTGACCTACGAGCAGTACTTC. The encoded protein is CASSPRGQGLTYEQYF.

The chain recombines TRBV30 with TRBJ2-6; maybe TRBD1 (5 bases). Germline V gene data show CDR1 as GTSNPN and CDR2 as SVGIG (reference sequence). V lost 2 bases and J 1 base, leaving 12 bases between the germline ends. CDR3 length equals 16 residues. The CDR3: CAWSITPGSGANVLTF. The CDR3 nucleotides read TGTGCCTGGAGTATTACCCCAGGGTCTGGGGCCAACGTCCTGACTTTC.

The chain carries TRBV5-5 and TRBJ2-5; D is unresolved. The ends were cut back, 2 bases at V and 1 base at J, with 6 bases in the middle. Germline assignment: CDR1 SGHKS and CDR2 YYEKEE (reference sequence). The CDR3 length is 13 residues. DNA for the CDR3: TGTGCCAGCAGCTTCCCTCTCCAAGAGACCCAGTACTTC. This codes for CASSFPLQETQYF. The entire variable domain, with the rest obtained from reference TRBV5-5 and TRBJ2-5, is as follows: DAGVTQSPTHLIKTRGQQVTLRCSPISGHKSVSWYQQVLGQGPQFIFQYYEKEERGRGNFPDRFSARQFPNYSSELNVNALLLGDSALYLCASSFPLQETQYFGPGTRLLVL.

The chain is built from TRBV5-1 and TRBJ2-1; a weak D match, TRBD2 (5 bases). Trimming stripped 4 bases from V and 6 bases from J, with 20 bases between. The CDR3 totals 16 residues. Germline-derived CDR1 and CDR2 are SGHRS and YFSETQ. CDR3 in amino acids: CASSPISASSTNEQFF. CDR3 nucleotide sequence: TGCGCCAGCAGCCCGATTAGCGCATCTAGTACCAATGAGCAGTTCTTC.

V usage is TRBV28 and J usage is TRBJ1-1; possibly TRBD1 for D (6 bases). The germline V gene encodes CDR1 MDHEN and CDR2 SYDVKM. Between the trimmed V and J ends, which lost 2 bases and 2 bases, there was a span of 9 bases. There are 14 residues in the CDR3. CDR3 region: CASSLLGANTEAFF. The CDR3 nucleotides read TGTGCCAGCAGTTTACTGGGGGCCAACACTGAAGCTTTCTTT.

This chain uses TRBV4-1 with TRBJ1-2, with 8 bases aligning to TRBD1. Germline V lookup: CDR1 MGHRA, CDR2 YSYEKL. The CDR3 contains 18 residues. Trimming cost V 0 bases and J 5 bases; bases outside gene matches: 14. Written as DNA, the CDR3 is TGCGCCAGCAGCCAAGAGTCGGGCAGGGGGCCATTTCGGTATGGCTACACCTTC. It specifies CASSQESGRGPFRYGYTF.

CDR3 residues: CAWSRGSGYEQYF. The CDR3 DNA reads as TGTGCCTGGTCCAGGGGGAGTGGTTACGAGCAGTACTTC. The chain has TRBV30 and TRBJ2-7, with TRBD1 matching 7 bases. The CDR3 consists of 13 residues. Germline values: CDR1 GTSNPN, CDR2 SVGIG (reference sequence). With V trimmed by 5 bases and J by 4 bases, 8 bases remained unmatched.

As regards this clone: This likely comes from a read error, as the CDR3 has no conserved phenylalanine or tryptophan at its end. The limits of the CDR3 on the DNA are not certain, so only TCRdb's listed CDR3 is given. The chain has TRBV6-1 and TRBJ2-3; TRBD2, as called in the table, went unchecked against the DNA. With termini counted, the CDR3 has 11 amino acids. Germline V CDR1 and CDR2: MNHNS, SASEGT. CDR3 loop: CASSEAPGLYL.

The rearrangement links TRBV28 to TRBJ2-3, with 11 positions matching TRBD2. The CDR3 loop spans 17 amino acids. The trim removed 2 bases at V and 5 bases at J, leaving 9 bases unmatched. Per the germline V gene, CDR1 is MDHEN and CDR2 is SYDVKM. In nucleotides, the CDR3 is TGTGCCAGCAGTTTAAGGTTAGCGGGAGGGACGAAAGATACGCAGTATTTT. Protein sequence: CASSLRLAGGTKDTQYF.

This chain uses TRBV9 with TRBJ2-7; 9 bases are a match to TRBD1. The length of the CDR3 is 13 residues. With 3 bases clipped from V and 2 bases from J, the junction kept 0 bases outside the gene matches. Germline V gene sequence: CDR1 SGDLS, CDR2 YYNGEE. This CDR3 reads CASSGQGAYEQYF. CDR3 coding DNA: TGTGCCAGCAGCGGACAGGGGGCCTACGAGCAGTACTTC.

The chain recombines TRBV28 with TRBJ2-1; 7 bases are a match to TRBD2. Trimming removed 4 bases from V and 7 bases from J; junction bases left unmatched: 10. The CDR3 runs to 15 residues. Germline CDR1 is MDHEN and CDR2 is SYDVKM. CDR3 DNA sequence: TGTGCCAGCAGTTCCGGGACTACTAGGTCGAATGAGCAGTTCTTC. The encoded protein is CASSSGTTRSNEQFF. Looking up the rest from reference TRBV28 and TRBJ2-1 gives the full variable domain: DVKVTQSSRYLVKRTGEKVFLECVQDMDHENMFWYRQDPGLGLRLIYFSYDVKMKEKGDIPEGYSVSREKKERFSLILESASTNQTSMYLCASSSGTTRSNEQFFGPGTRLTVL.

The chain carries TRBV28 and TRBJ2-3; 14 bases line up with TRBD2. Unmatched junction bases numbered 13, after V lost 8 bases and J lost 9 bases. Germline V CDR1 and CDR2: MDHEN, SYDVKM. This CDR3 is 16 amino acids long. The CDR3 here is CASRSPGTSGRGTQYF. In DNA, the CDR3 is TGTGCCAGCCGATCCCCGGGGACTAGCGGGAGAGGGACGCAGTATTTT.